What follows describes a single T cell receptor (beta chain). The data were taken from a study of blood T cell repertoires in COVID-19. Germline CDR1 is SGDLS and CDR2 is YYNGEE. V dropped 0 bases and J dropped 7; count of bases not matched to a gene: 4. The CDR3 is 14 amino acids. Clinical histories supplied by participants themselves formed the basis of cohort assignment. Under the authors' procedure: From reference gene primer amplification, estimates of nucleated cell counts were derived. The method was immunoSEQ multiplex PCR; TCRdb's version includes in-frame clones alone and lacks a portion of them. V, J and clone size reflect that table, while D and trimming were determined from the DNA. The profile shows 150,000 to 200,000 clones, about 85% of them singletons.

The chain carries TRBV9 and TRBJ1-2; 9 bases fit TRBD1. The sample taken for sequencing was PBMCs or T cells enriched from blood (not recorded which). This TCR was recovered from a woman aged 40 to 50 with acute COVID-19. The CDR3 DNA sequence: TGTGCCAGCAGCGTAGCCGGACAGGGGCTTGGCTACACCTTC. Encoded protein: CASSVAGQGLGYTF.